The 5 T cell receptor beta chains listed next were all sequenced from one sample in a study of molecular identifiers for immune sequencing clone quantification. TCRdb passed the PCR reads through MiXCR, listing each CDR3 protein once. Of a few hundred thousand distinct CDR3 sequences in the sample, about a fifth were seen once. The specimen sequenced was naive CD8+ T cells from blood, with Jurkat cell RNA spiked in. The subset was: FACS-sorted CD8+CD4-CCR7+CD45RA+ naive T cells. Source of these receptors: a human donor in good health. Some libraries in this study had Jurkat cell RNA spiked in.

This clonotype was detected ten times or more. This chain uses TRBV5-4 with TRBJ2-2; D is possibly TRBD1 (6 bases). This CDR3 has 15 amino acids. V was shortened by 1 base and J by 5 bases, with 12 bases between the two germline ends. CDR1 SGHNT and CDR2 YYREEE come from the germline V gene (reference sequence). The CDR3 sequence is CASSLPRGMTGELFF. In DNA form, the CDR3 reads TGTGCCAGCAGCTTGCCTAGGGGGATGACCGGGGAGCTGTTTTTT.

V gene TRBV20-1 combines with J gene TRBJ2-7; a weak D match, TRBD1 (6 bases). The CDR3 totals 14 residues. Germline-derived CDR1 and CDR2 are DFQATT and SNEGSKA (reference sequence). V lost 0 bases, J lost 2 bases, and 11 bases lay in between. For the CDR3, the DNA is TGCAGTGCTAGAGATACAGGGAGCACCTACGAGCAGTACTTC. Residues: CSARDTGSTYEQYF.

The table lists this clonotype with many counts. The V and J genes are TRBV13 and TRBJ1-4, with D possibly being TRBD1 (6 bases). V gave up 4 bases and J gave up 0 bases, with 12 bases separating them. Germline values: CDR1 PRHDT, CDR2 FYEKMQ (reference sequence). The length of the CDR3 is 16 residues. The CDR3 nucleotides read TGTGCCAGCAGCTCCCACAGGGATGCAACTAATGAAAAACTGTTTTTT. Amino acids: CASSSHRDATNEKLFF.

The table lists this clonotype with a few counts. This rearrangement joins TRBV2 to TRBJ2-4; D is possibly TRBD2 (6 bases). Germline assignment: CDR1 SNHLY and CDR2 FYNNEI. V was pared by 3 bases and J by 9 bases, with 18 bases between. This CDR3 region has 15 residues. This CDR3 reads CASSEGLGGSFIQYF. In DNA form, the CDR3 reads TGTGCCAGCAGTGAGGGCTTGGGAGGAAGCTTCATTCAGTACTTC.

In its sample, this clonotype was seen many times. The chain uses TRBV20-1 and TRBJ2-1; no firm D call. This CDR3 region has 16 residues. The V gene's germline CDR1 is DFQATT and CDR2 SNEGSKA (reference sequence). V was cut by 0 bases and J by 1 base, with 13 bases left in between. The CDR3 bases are TGCAGTGCTAGAGATCATCAGGTCACTTCCTACAATGAGCAGTTCTTC. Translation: CSARDHQVTSYNEQFF.